Shown below are 7 T cell receptor beta chains from a single sample sequenced in a study of cytomegalovirus exposure and HLA in healthy donors. The PCR ran on 60 Vbeta and 13 Jbeta primers. Assay: immunoSEQ multiplex PCR; the TCRdb copy retains only in-frame clones and omits some. The sample lists about 100,000 clones; 70% to 80% were seen once. The sample comprised PBMCs. The receptors derive from a woman aged 60-70 years in good health and CMV-seropositive.

The V gene is TRBV7-3, the J gene TRBJ2-7, with a tentative D call TRBD2 (6 bases). Looked up from germline, CDR1 is SGHTA and CDR2 is FQGTGA. The CDR3 sequence is 14 residues long. The germline V and J ends were trimmed by 5 bases and 0 bases, with 11 bases remaining between them. The CDR3 spells CASSPRGNSYEQYF. Here the CDR3 DNA reads TGTGCCAGCAGCCCCCGCGGGAACTCCTACGAGCAGTACTTC. The variable domain in full, completed from reference TRBV7-3 and TRBJ2-7, reads GAGVSQTPSNKVTEKGKYVELRCDPISGHTALYWYRQSLGQGPEFLIYFQGTGAADDSGLPNDRFFAVRPEGSVSTLKIQRTERGDSAVYLCASSPRGNSYEQYFGPGTRLTVT.

This clone has a single count. J is TRBJ2-1 and V is TRBV9, with 8 bases lining up with TRBD2. Germline V gene data show CDR1 as SGDLS and CDR2 as YYNGEE. This CDR3 has 16 amino acids. Trimming cost V 3 bases and J 2 bases; bases outside gene matches: 7. The CDR3 is CASSGKTGLAYNEQFF. The CDR3 nucleotides are TGTGCCAGCAGCGGAAAGACGGGACTAGCCTACAATGAGCAGTTCTTC.

This clone has just a few counts. The rearrangement joins TRBV2 to TRBJ1-4; the D gene is possibly TRBD1 (5 bases). CDR3 size: 12 residues. Trimming left V 6 bases short and J 16 bases short, with 18 bases between. Germline V gene lookup returns CDR1 SNHLY and CDR2 FYNNEI. Here the CDR3 reads CASRVGQGGWFF. The DNA of the CDR3 is TGTGCCAGCAGGGTGGGGCAGGGAGGTTGGTTTTTT.

The chain recombines TRBV7-3 with TRBJ2-5; TRBD1 matches at 7 bases. V lost 0 bases to trimming and J lost 2 bases; unmatched junction nucleotides: 3. This CDR3 contains 15 residues. Germline CDR1 and CDR2: SGHTA and FQGTGA. This CDR3 reads CASSLTGGGQETQYF. DNA of the CDR3: TGTGCCAGCAGCTTAACAGGGGGCGGTCAAGAGACCCAGTACTTC.

CDR3 nucleotides: TGTGCCAGCAGCGCAGGGGTAGCCACTGAAGCTTTCTTT. Its translation is CASSAGVATEAFF. This chain connects TRBV9 to TRBJ1-1; perhaps TRBD1 as D (6 bases). The germline gives CDR1 SGDLS, CDR2 YYNGEE. Trimming took 3 bases from V and 4 from J, leaving 10 bases between them. The CDR3 sequence is 13 residues long.

The chain recombines TRBV28 with TRBJ1-2; possible D gene TRBD1, 5 bases. V gave up 6 bases and J gave up 2 bases, with 13 bases separating them. The CDR3 sequence is 14 residues long. Germline V lookup: CDR1 MDHEN, CDR2 SYDVKM. The CDR3 nucleotides read TGTGCCAGCAGAGCCGCAGGGCGCAACTATGGCTACACCTTC. Protein: CASRAAGRNYGYTF.

This chain uses TRBV5-4 with TRBJ2-3; TRBD2 matches at 7 bases. The CDR3 covers 16 residues. Germline-derived CDR1 and CDR2 are SGHNT and YYREEE (reference sequence). V was clipped by 4 bases and J by 2 bases; unmatched bases: 10. The CDR3 is CASSGAGTTFTDTQYF. CDR3 nucleotide sequence: TGTGCCAGCAGCGGAGCGGGGACTACCTTCACAGATACGCAGTATTTT.